Listed below are T cell receptor beta chains from one sample, sequenced in a study of control samples from healthy donors and cancer patients. Produced via immunoSEQ multiplex PCR; TCRdb's table is partial and in-frame only. The sample consists of some 100,000 clones, about 88% of them appearing once. The sample was blood. The receptors come from a woman aged 45-59 years in good health. CDR3s include the opening cysteine and the closing phenylalanine or tryptophan. A D gene is named only where the DNA matches it firmly. For some rows the clone size is stated as once, few or many, or as a class when expanded; others skip it.

V gene: TRBV3-1/TRBV3-2
clone size: -
D gene: -
J gene: TRBJ2-7
CDR3 DNA: TGTGCCAGCAGCCAAGCTGGGGTCCACGAGCAGTACTTC
CDR3 protein: CASSQAGVHEQYF

V gene: TRBV5-1
clone size: -
D gene: TRBD1
J gene: TRBJ1-1
CDR3 DNA: TGCGCCAGCAGGACCGGGACAGGGGCCTCAGGGGCTTTCTTT
CDR3 protein: CASRTGTGASGAFF

V gene: TRBV15
clone size: -
D gene: TRBD2
J gene: TRBJ2-3
CDR3 DNA: TGTGCCACCAGCAGCGGGAGGGCCACAGATACGCAGTATTTT
CDR3 protein: CATSSGRATDTQYF

V gene: TRBV7-8
clone size: -
D gene: -
J gene: TRBJ1-2
CDR3 DNA: TGTGCCAGCAGCTTAAACCCGACGGGCAGTAACTATGGCTACACCTTC
CDR3 protein: CASSLNPTGSNYGYTF

V gene: TRBV15
clone size: -
D gene: -
J gene: TRBJ1-4
CDR3 DNA: TGTGCCACCAGCCCGGGGGGGTCAACTAATGAAAAACTGTTTTTT
CDR3 protein: CATSPGGSTNEKLFF

V gene: TRBV27
clone size: -
D gene: -
J gene: TRBJ1-4
CDR3 DNA: TGTGCCAGCAGTTGGATCGTGGTTTTGGATGAAAAACTGTTTTTT
CDR3 protein: CASSWIVVLDEKLFF

V gene: TRBV5-4
clone size: -
D gene: TRBD2
J gene: TRBJ2-7
CDR3 DNA: TGTGCCAGCAGCTTGGGTAGCGGGAGCTCCTACGAGCAGTACTTC
CDR3 protein: CASSLGSGSSYEQYF

V gene: TRBV5-4
clone size: -
D gene: TRBD1
J gene: TRBJ2-5
CDR3 DNA: TGTGCCAGCAGCGTGCAGGGGGCTTGGGAGACCCAGTACTTC
CDR3 protein: CASSVQGAWETQYF

V gene: TRBV20-1
clone size: -
D gene: TRBD2
J gene: TRBJ2-1
CDR3 DNA: TGCAGTGCTGAGCGGGAGGTTGAGCAGTTCTTC
CDR3 protein: CSAEREVEQFF

V gene: TRBV11-3
clone size: -
D gene: -
J gene: TRBJ1-1
CDR3 DNA: TGTGCCAGCAGCTCAAGGCGGGGATCGGGAGCTTTCTTT
CDR3 protein: CASSSRRGSGAFF

V gene: TRBV4-3
clone size: -
D gene: TRBD1
J gene: TRBJ2-1
CDR3 DNA: TGCGCCAGCAGCCAAGACCCGGGACAGGTGTACAATGAGCAGTTCTTC
CDR3 protein: CASSQDPGQVYNEQFF

V gene: TRBV5-5
clone size: few
D gene: -
J gene: TRBJ1-6
CDR3 DNA: TGTGCCAGCAGGCTGTTCGACCTTTATAATTCACCCCTCCACTTT
CDR3 protein: CASRLFDLYNSPLHF

V gene: TRBV12-5
clone size: -
D gene: -
J gene: TRBJ1-3
CDR3 DNA: TGTGCTAGTGGTTTGTACTCGTTGAACTCTGGAAACACCATATATTTT
CDR3 protein: CASGLYSLNSGNTIYF

V gene: TRBV5-4
clone size: -
D gene: -
J gene: TRBJ2-7
CDR3 DNA: TGTGCCAGCAGCTTTCACTATTCCTCCTACGAGCAGTACTTC
CDR3 protein: CASSFHYSSYEQYF

V gene: TRBV10-3
clone size: -
D gene: TRBD1
J gene: TRBJ1-5
CDR3 DNA: TGTGCCATCAGCGGGACAGGGTTAGATCAGCCCCAGCATTTT
CDR3 protein: CAISGTGLDQPQHF

V gene: TRBV11-2
clone size: -
D gene: -
J gene: TRBJ2-3
CDR3 DNA: TGTGCCAGCAGCCCCGGTGGCCTTCCTGGCACAGATACGCAGTATTTT
CDR3 protein: CASSPGGLPGTDTQYF

V gene: TRBV6-5
clone size: -
D gene: TRBD2
J gene: TRBJ2-7
CDR3 DNA: TGTGCCAGCAGCCGACTAGCGGGGGGATCCTCCGAGCAGTACTTC
CDR3 protein: CASSRLAGGSSEQYF

V gene: TRBV7-8
clone size: -
D gene: TRBD2
J gene: TRBJ2-7
CDR3 DNA: TGTGCCAGCAGCTTCCGCGGGGGGACTTACGAGCAGTACTTC
CDR3 protein: CASSFRGGTYEQYF